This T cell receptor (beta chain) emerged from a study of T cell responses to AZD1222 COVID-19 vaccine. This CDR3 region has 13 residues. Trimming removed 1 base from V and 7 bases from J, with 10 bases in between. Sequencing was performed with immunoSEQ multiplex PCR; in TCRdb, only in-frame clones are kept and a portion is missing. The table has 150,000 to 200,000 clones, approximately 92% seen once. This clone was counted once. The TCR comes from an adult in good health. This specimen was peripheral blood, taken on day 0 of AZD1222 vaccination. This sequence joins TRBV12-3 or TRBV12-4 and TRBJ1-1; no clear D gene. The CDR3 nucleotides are TGTGCCAGCAGTTTAGTAGGGATCGGTGAAGCTTTCTTT. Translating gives CASSLVGIGEAFF.